This record looks at one T cell receptor beta chain sequence and its context. Reverse transcription of about 0.45 to 1 ug RNA used random hexamers. TCRdb fed the immunoSEQ multiplex PCR reads into MiXCR, producing one record per CDR3 protein. Counted here are under 200,000 distinct CDR3 sequences, around 94% occurring once; the ten biggest clones make up around 0.11%. Unmatched junction bases numbered 4, after V lost 3 bases and J lost 0 bases. Germline loops: CDR1 DFQATT, CDR2 SNEGSKA (reference sequence). The CDR3 length is 16 residues. This sample was taken from a study of CD8 T cells in Susac syndrome.

Sequences were obtained from CD4+ T cells from PBMCs. The rearrangement uses TRBV20-1 and TRBJ2-3; 12 nucleotides line up with TRBD2. This sequence was found in a human donor with Susac syndrome. The CDR3 region is CSASRLAGESTDTQYF. The CDR3 DNA is TGCAGTGCTAGTCGACTAGCGGGGGAAAGCACAGATACGCAGTATTTT.